One sample yielded the 24 T cell receptor beta chains listed below, sequenced in a study of blood T cell repertoires in COVID-19. Sequencing used immunoSEQ multiplex PCR; TCRdb keeps in-frame clones, though not all of them. The sample consists of just under 300,000 clones, approximately 86% of them appearing once. Sequencing used peripheral blood. The receptors derive from a man between 70 and 80 years old with acute or convalescent COVID-19.

This sequence joins TRBV12-3 or TRBV12-4 and TRBJ1-2; tentative D call: TRBD1 (5 bases). V was shortened by 6 bases and J by 6 bases, with 14 bases between the two germline ends. CDR3 length equals 13 residues. The CDR3 loop reads CASSRDSPDGYTF. In nucleotides, the CDR3 is TGTGCCAGCAGCCGTGACAGTCCTGATGGCTACACCTTC.

This clone was detected once. The chain carries TRBV7-9 and TRBJ2-7, with a weak D call TRBD1 (6 bases). The V and J ends lost 5 bases and 9 bases respectively, with 11 bases between them. Germline V CDR1 and CDR2: SEHNR, FQNEAQ (reference sequence). This CDR3 spans 11 amino acids. Here the CDR3 DNA reads TGTGCCAGCAGCCTCGGGACACTGCAGTACTTC. This encodes CASSLGTLQYF.

The chain joins TRBV2 to TRBJ1-2; D possibly corresponds to TRBD1 (5 bases). The V gene's germline CDR1 is SNHLY and CDR2 FYNNEI. V was shortened by 7 bases and J by 4 bases, with 10 bases between the two germline ends. CDR3 length: 12 residues. CDR3 DNA sequence: TGTGCCAGCACCGAGACAGCCTATGGCTACACCTTC. Its translation is CASTETAYGYTF.

V and J are TRBV29-1 and TRBJ1-1; 7 bases fit TRBD1. Germline-derived CDR1 and CDR2 are SQVTM and ANQGSEA. With V trimmed by 6 bases and J by 1 base, 5 bases remained unmatched. This CDR3 spans 13 amino acids. Here the CDR3 DNA reads TGCAGCGTCCGCCCAGGGGGGAACACTGAAGCTTTCTTT. This encodes CSVRPGGNTEAFF.

This clone came up once. The genes are TRBV7-2 and TRBJ1-1, with 7 bases that match TRBD1. This CDR3 region has 14 residues. Germline assignment: CDR1 SGHTA and CDR2 FQGNSA. V was pared by 2 bases and J by 1 base, with 1 base of the junction left unmatched. The CDR3 region is CASSLRTGNTEAFF. The CDR3 DNA sequence: TGTGCCAGCAGCTTACGGACAGGGAACACTGAAGCTTTCTTT.

In the case of this clone: This same CDR3 is encoded by further DNA sequences in the sample. This chain uses TRBV6-5 with TRBJ2-7, with TRBD1 as a possible D gene (6 bases). V lost 6 bases to trimming and J lost 5 bases, with 8 bases between them. Germline assignment: CDR1 MNHEY and CDR2 SVGAGI. The CDR3 length is 11 residues. The CDR3 reads CASRQGDEQYF. CDR3 nucleotide sequence: TGTGCCAGCAGACAGGGCGACGAGCAGTACTTC.

This sequence joins TRBV28 and TRBJ2-7; D uncertain. The CDR3 has 14 amino acids. The V and J ends lost 5 bases and 1 base respectively, with 12 bases between them. Germline V gene lookup returns CDR1 MDHEN and CDR2 SYDVKM. The CDR3 DNA reads TGTGCCAGCAGTCGCTCATCAACTTCCTACGAGCAGTACTTC. Translated, it gives CASSRSSTSYEQYF.

The chain has TRBV7-8 and TRBJ2-5; tentatively, D is TRBD1 (5 bases). The CDR3 has 20 amino acids. V dropped 1 base and J dropped 0 bases, with 24 bases sitting between them. Germline V gene sequence: CDR1 SGHVS, CDR2 FQNEAQ. The CDR3 loop is CASSLGLWRTGDKYQETQYF. CDR3 in DNA: TGTGCCAGCAGCTTAGGGTTGTGGCGAACAGGAGATAAGTACCAAGAGACCCAGTACTTC.

The CDR3 region has the DNA TGTGCCAGCAGTTTAGGCCCCGGGACAGGGTATAACACAGATACGCAGTATTTT. Its protein product is CASSLGPGTGYNTDTQYF. The chain combines TRBV28 with TRBJ2-3; 9 bases map to TRBD1. Germline assignment: CDR1 MDHEN and CDR2 SYDVKM. V lost 2 bases to trimming and J lost 2 bases; unmatched junction nucleotides: 11. This CDR3 has 18 residues.

The V and J genes are TRBV5-5 and TRBJ1-6; 8 positions match TRBD1. CDR3 length: 14 amino acids. The V gene's germline CDR1 is SGHKS and CDR2 YYEKEE (reference sequence). V trimming: 3 bases; J trimming: 7 bases; junction bases outside the gene matches: 3. For the CDR3, the DNA is TGTGCCAGCAGCTCCGGACAGGGCAATTCACCCCTCCACTTT. Its protein is CASSSGQGNSPLHF.

The rearrangement links TRBV5-4 to TRBJ1-3; D possibly corresponds to TRBD1 (5 bases). Between the trimmed V and J ends, which lost 1 base and 0 bases, there was a span of 5 bases. CDR1 is SGHNT, CDR2 YYREEE, per germline (reference sequence). This CDR3 contains 14 residues. The DNA for the CDR3 is TGTGCCAGCAGCTTGAGGGGCTCTGGAAACACCATATATTTT. This encodes CASSLRGSGNTIYF.

The chain uses TRBV5-4 and TRBJ2-3; tentatively, D is TRBD2 (6 bases). The CDR3 sequence is 17 residues long. Germline V CDR1 and CDR2: SGHNT, YYREEE (reference sequence). V was clipped by 4 bases and J by 3 bases, with 21 bases between them. The CDR3 sequence is CASSLKWDSVGTDTQYF. CDR3 DNA sequence: TGTGCCAGCAGCCTTAAATGGGACTCAGTAGGGACAGATACGCAGTATTTT.

V gene TRBV30 combines with J gene TRBJ1-4; D may be TRBD1 (6 bases). Between the trimmed V and J ends, which lost 3 bases and 1 base, there was a span of 12 bases. The germline V gene has CDR1 GTSNPN and CDR2 SVGIG (reference sequence). The CDR3 is made up of 15 amino acids. The CDR3 spells CAWRARGRTNEKLFF. For the CDR3, the DNA is TGTGCCTGGAGGGCCAGGGGAAGAACTAATGAAAAACTGTTTTTT.

DNA for the CDR3: TGTGCCACCAGTGAACTAGGGGAGACCCAGTACTTC. This translates into CATSELGETQYF. The chain combines TRBV24-1 with TRBJ2-5; a weak D match, TRBD2 (5 bases). Trimming pared 4 bases from V and 5 bases from J, leaving 7 bases between. This CDR3 comprises 12 residues. Germline values: CDR1 KGHDR, CDR2 SFDVKD.

The rearrangement uses TRBV7-2 and TRBJ1-6, with 10 bases lining up with TRBD1. The trim removed 7 bases at V and 10 bases at J, leaving 19 bases unmatched. Germline values: CDR1 SGHTA, CDR2 FQGNSA. The CDR3 spans 18 residues. CDR3 sequence: CASTRPATTDRGRSPLHF. The CDR3 region has the DNA TGTGCCAGCACACGCCCCGCAACGACGGACAGGGGGAGATCACCCCTCCACTTT.

The chain is built from TRBV7-2 and TRBJ2-7; TRBD2 aligns across 8 bases. V gave up 2 bases and J gave up 6 bases; unmatched junction bases: 12. The CDR3 loop spans 16 amino acids. The germline gives CDR1 SGHTA, CDR2 FQGNSA. For the CDR3, the DNA is TGTGCCAGCAGCTTAACACTAGCGGTACTTGCACCCGAGCAGTACTTC. Its protein product is CASSLTLAVLAPEQYF.

The rearrangement links TRBV4-2 to TRBJ2-7; 7 bases fit TRBD2. The CDR3 is 13 residues long. V was pared by 1 base and J by 4 bases, with 1 base of the junction left unmatched. Germline CDR1 reads LGHNA; CDR2 reads YNFKEQ. For the CDR3, the DNA is TGTGCCAGCAGCCAAGGGGGAGGGTACGAGCAGTACTTC. It translates to CASSQGGGYEQYF.

The chain recombines TRBV28 with TRBJ1-6, with a weak D call TRBD1 (6 bases). The length of the CDR3 is 15 residues. The V end was cut by 3 bases, the J end by 6 bases, with 12 bases between. Germline assignment: CDR1 MDHEN and CDR2 SYDVKM. CDR3 in amino acids: CASSFRTATNSPLHF. CDR3 in DNA: TGTGCCAGCAGTTTCCGGACAGCGACTAATTCACCCCTCCACTTT.

This clone was detected many times. CDR3 nucleotides: TGTGCCAGCAGCCCAGAACTAGTCTACGAGCAGTACTTC. Encoded protein: CASSPELVYEQYF. The rearrangement links TRBV9 to TRBJ2-7; weak D call: TRBD2 (5 bases). Trimming shortened V by 4 bases and J by 3 bases, and 11 bases separated the two germline ends. This CDR3 comprises 13 residues. Germline CDR1 reads SGDLS; CDR2 reads YYNGEE.

This clone was seen at least ten times. This chain connects TRBV29-1 to TRBJ2-3; possible D gene TRBD2, 5 bases. V shed 3 bases and J shed 2 bases, with 12 bases lying between them. The CDR3 sequence is 14 residues long. Germline-derived CDR1 and CDR2 are SQVTM and ANQGSEA. In DNA form, the CDR3 reads TGCAGCGTTGAGTATGGAGGATTCACAGATACGCAGTATTTT. The encoded protein is CSVEYGGFTDTQYF.

This CDR3 is CASSYVGGNSYEQYF. The CDR3 DNA reads as TGTGCCAGCAGTTACGTGGGGGGGAACTCCTACGAGCAGTACTTC. This chain uses TRBV6-7 with TRBJ2-7; 7 bases agree with TRBD2. TRBV6-7 is given ORF status, its function remaining uncertain. The ends lost 2 bases at V and 0 bases at J; junction bases unmatched: 4. This CDR3 has 15 residues.

J is TRBJ2-2 and V is TRBV18, with D possibly TRBD2 on 5 matching bases. Germline CDR1 is KGHSH and CDR2 is LQKENI. The CDR3 totals 14 residues. Trimming shortened V by 3 bases and J by 5 bases, and 10 bases separated the two germline ends. For the CDR3, the DNA is TGTGCCAGCTCACCTCTACTAGAGACCGGGGAGCTGTTTTTT. Residues: CASSPLLETGELFF.

The chain links TRBV27 to TRBJ1-5; perhaps TRBD1 as D (5 bases). The germline V and J ends were trimmed by 11 bases and 7 bases, with 12 bases remaining between them. This CDR3 has 11 amino acids. Per germline, CDR1 MNHEY and CDR2 SMNVEV (reference sequence). This CDR3 is CALAQGQPQHF. CDR3 bases: TGTGCCCTCGCTCAGGGCCAGCCCCAGCATTTT.

This CDR3 is CASSGHYEQYF. Here the CDR3 DNA reads TGTGCCAGCAGTGGACACTACGAGCAGTACTTC. The rearrangement joins TRBV2 to TRBJ2-7; D remains unclear. Trimming shortened V by 4 bases and J by 3 bases, and 4 bases separated the two germline ends. Per germline, CDR1 SNHLY and CDR2 FYNNEI. The CDR3 contains 11 residues.